A selection of T cell receptor beta chains follows, all from one sample in a study of CD8 T cells in Susac syndrome. TCRdb ran MiXCR on the immunoSEQ multiplex PCR reads and lists one entry per CDR3 protein. The table lists about 150,000 distinct CDR3 sequences, 95% of them singletons. The sequenced sample was CD4+ T cells from PBMCs. The source is a human donor with multiple sclerosis. CDR3s include the opening cysteine and the closing phenylalanine or tryptophan. The order of the fields is J gene, V gene, D gene, clone size, CDR3 protein, CDR3 DNA. A D gene is named only where the DNA matches it firmly. Only part of the rows carry a size: once, few, many, or a class if the clone is expanded.

TRBJ2-1	TRBV3-1	-	-	CASSPKYNEQFF	TGTGCCAGCAGTCCAAAATACAATGAGCAGTTCTTC
TRBJ2-5	TRBV2	-	-	CASRQVQETQYF	TGTGCCAGTAGACAGGTCCAAGAGACCCAGTACTTC
TRBJ2-5	TRBV28	-	-	CASSFSLGAMYF	TGTGCCAGCAGTTTTAGTTTAGGTGCTATGTACTTC
TRBJ2-2	TRBV28	-	-	CASKLKVGELFF	TGTGCCAGCAAACTCAAGGTCGGGGAGCTGTTTTTT
TRBJ2-7	TRBV5-1	TRBD2	-	CASTGGLAGFYEQYF	TGCGCCAGCACCGGAGGACTAGCGGGATTCTACGAGCAGTACTTC
TRBJ2-2	TRBV20-1	-	-	CSAPSLGTVRELFF	TGCAGTGCCCCGAGTCTGGGGACGGTCCGGGAGCTGTTTTTT
TRBJ2-3	TRBV20-1	-	-	CSARRGYPDTQYF	TGCAGTGCTAGACGGGGGTACCCAGATACGCAGTATTTT
TRBJ1-5	TRBV2	-	-	CASTYLKGSHQPQHF	TGTGCCAGCACTTACTTAAAAGGGAGCCATCAGCCCCAGCATTTT
TRBJ2-7	TRBV21-1	-	-	CASKPHIYEQYF	TGTGCCAGCAAACCTCATATCTACGAGCAGTACTTC
TRBJ1-1	TRBV29-1	-	-	CSVDRGGVAFF	TGCAGCGTTGATCGTGGGGGCGTAGCTTTCTTT
TRBJ1-1	TRBV5-4	-	-	CASSLGQQNTEAFF	TGTGCCAGCAGCTTGGGACAGCAGAACACTGAAGCTTTCTTT
TRBJ2-1	TRBV29-1	-	once	CSDPPGDNEQFF	TGCAGCGACCCCCCCGGGGACAATGAGCAGTTCTTC
TRBJ2-3	TRBV7-9	-	-	CASSLSSTDTQYF	TGTGCCAGCAGCCTATCATCCACAGATACGCAGTATTTT
TRBJ1-2	TRBV30	-	-	CAWKGHLAANYGYTF	TGTGCCTGGAAAGGACATCTTGCTGCTAACTATGGCTACACCTTC
TRBJ2-1	TRBV11-3	-	-	CASSYGSFNEQFF	TGTGCCAGCAGCTACGGTAGTTTCAATGAGCAGTTCTTC
TRBJ2-3	TRBV29-1	-	-	CSFRQSTDTQYF	TGCAGCTTCCGCCAGAGCACAGATACGCAGTATTTT
TRBJ1-5	TRBV20-1	-	-	CSAFGGVRGSNQPQHF	TGCAGTGCCTTCGGGGGGGTACGGGGGAGCAATCAGCCCCAGCATTTT
TRBJ1-1	TRBV5-1	-	-	CASSLDLTEAFF	TGCGCCAGCAGCTTGGATCTCACTGAAGCTTTCTTT
TRBJ2-1	TRBV10-3	TRBD2	-	CATADSLAGGGNEQFF	TGTGCCACGGCCGACTCACTAGCGGGAGGTGGGAATGAGCAGTTCTTC
TRBJ1-1	TRBV5-1	TRBD1	-	CASSPRDRGTEAFF	TGCGCCAGCAGCCCCCGGGACAGGGGCACTGAAGCTTTCTTT
TRBJ2-2	TRBV9	-	-	CASSVRLGTGELFF	TGTGCCAGCAGCGTACGTCTCGGCACCGGGGAGCTGTTTTTT
TRBJ1-2	TRBV6-6	-	-	CASSEDGIYGYTF	TGTGCCAGCAGTGAGGACGGGATTTATGGCTACACCTTC
TRBJ2-7	TRBV7-8	TRBD1	-	CASTAGTVSYEQYF	TGTGCCAGCACCGCCGGGACAGTTTCCTACGAGCAGTACTTC
TRBJ2-7	TRBV3-1	-	-	CASSQRNSYEQYF	TGTGCCAGCAGCCAGCGGAACTCCTACGAGCAGTACTTC
TRBJ1-1	TRBV18	-	-	CASSPYSEAFF	TGTGCCAGCTCACCATACTCTGAAGCTTTCTTT
TRBJ2-7	TRBV5-1	TRBD1	-	CASSTGRTGAYEQYF	TGCGCCAGCAGCACCGGGCGGACAGGGGCCTACGAGCAGTACTTC
TRBJ2-5	TRBV9	-	-	CASSSSTGGKTQYF	TGTGCCAGCAGCTCCTCCACAGGCGGGAAGACCCAGTACTTC
TRBJ1-5	TRBV20-1	-	-	CSASRRDTLKSQPQHF	TGCAGTGCTAGTCGCCGGGACACCCTTAAAAGTCAGCCCCAGCATTTT
TRBJ1-5	TRBV7-2	-	-	CASSSSRRGQPQHF	TGTGCCAGCAGCTCTAGCCGCCGGGGTCAGCCCCAGCATTTT
TRBJ2-5	TRBV7-8	TRBD2	-	CASSPPGLATQETQYF	TGTGCCAGCAGCCCGCCGGGACTAGCGACACAAGAGACCCAGTACTTC
TRBJ1-1	TRBV29-1	-	-	CSVGVRTNTEAFF	TGCAGCGTTGGGGTGAGGACAAACACTGAAGCTTTCTTT
TRBJ2-4	TRBV3-1	-	-	CASSPPTAVAKNIQYF	TGTGCCAGCAGTCCACCCACGGCCGTAGCCAAAAACATTCAGTACTTC
TRBJ2-1	TRBV5-1	-	once	CASSFDRFNEQFF	TGCGCCAGCAGCTTTGACCGTTTCAATGAGCAGTTCTTC
TRBJ2-2	TRBV7-2	-	-	CASSPLGQDTGELFF	TGTGCCAGCAGCCCCTTGGGGCAGGACACCGGGGAGCTGTTTTTT
TRBJ2-4	TRBV20-1	-	-	CSARAPMDLSDIQYF	TGCAGTGCTAGGGCTCCTATGGATTTAAGTGACATTCAGTACTTC
TRBJ1-6	TRBV4-1	TRBD1	few	CASSHGTGGNSPLHF	TGCGCCAGCAGCCATGGGACAGGGGGGAATTCACCCCTCCACTTT
TRBJ1-1	TRBV7-2	-	-	CASSSPQRIEAFF	TGTGCCAGCAGCTCACCACAGAGAATCGAAGCTTTCTTT
TRBJ1-6	TRBV30	-	-	CAWGSSPLHF	TGTGCCTGGGGAAGTTCACCCCTCCACTTT
TRBJ1-2	TRBV12-3/TRBV12-4	-	-	CASSPRGGYGYTF	TGTGCCAGCTCGCCTCGAGGCGGCTATGGCTACACCTTC
TRBJ1-2	TRBV28	-	once	CASSLANYGYTF	TGTGCCAGCAGTTTAGCGAACTATGGCTACACCTTC
TRBJ2-3	TRBV24-1	-	once	CATSNRDGYTDTQYF	TGTGCCACCAGTAATAGGGACGGCTACACAGATACGCAGTATTTT
TRBJ2-7	TRBV30	TRBD2	-	CASGGGGVYEQYF	TGTGCCTCCGGGGGGGGAGGTGTCTACGAGCAGTACTTC
TRBJ2-1	TRBV5-4	-	-	CASSATSNEQFF	TGTGCCAGCAGCGCGACTAGCAATGAGCAGTTCTTC
TRBJ2-7	TRBV24-1	-	-	CATSDPVRGAVQYF	TGTGCCACCAGTGATCCGGTCCGGGGGGCCGTGCAGTACTTC
TRBJ1-5	TRBV20-1	-	-	CSARDPQGVGQPQHF	TGCAGTGCTAGAGATCCTCAAGGGGTTGGCCAGCCCCAGCATTTT
TRBJ1-2	TRBV5-6	-	-	CASSPGLGVYGYTF	TGTGCCAGCAGCCCAGGACTTGGGGTTTATGGCTACACCTTC
TRBJ2-5	TRBV2	-	-	CASSEPKPSTQYF	TGTGCCAGCAGTGAACCGAAACCTAGCACCCAGTACTTC
TRBJ2-5	TRBV7-3	TRBD2	-	CASSLAGVTQETQYF	TGTGCCTCCAGCTTAGCGGGGGTGACCCAAGAGACCCAGTACTTC
TRBJ1-2	TRBV29-1	-	-	CSVERAVNYGYTF	TGCAGCGTTGAGAGGGCAGTAAACTATGGCTACACCTTC
TRBJ2-1	TRBV6-2/TRBV6-3	TRBD2	-	CASSRASGHSYNEQFF	TGTGCCAGCAGTCGCGCTAGCGGTCACTCCTACAATGAGCAGTTCTTC
TRBJ2-2	TRBV24-1	-	-	CATSGIVQGGTGELFF	TGTGCCACCAGTGGAATCGTACAGGGTGGGACCGGGGAGCTGTTTTTT
TRBJ2-2	TRBV3-1	-	-	CASRSSAGELFF	TGTGCCAGCAGGTCTAGCGCCGGGGAGCTGTTTTTT